The T cell receptor beta chain under discussion was sequenced for a study of T cell changes during pregnancy in multiple sclerosis. This clone appeared a few times. The germline CDR1 and CDR2 sequences are LGHNA and YSLEER. Trimming cost V 0 bases and J 1 base; bases outside gene matches: 10. The CDR3 extends over 18 amino acids. Clones were read by immunoSEQ multiplex PCR, and TCRdb kept only the in-frame ones, dropping some. Of tens of thousands of clones detected, roughly nine tenths appear once; the ten largest clones hold roughly 6.1%. This sequence originates from a female donor with multiple sclerosis, enrolled in a pregnancy study. J is TRBJ2-7 and V is TRBV4-3; 9 nucleotides line up with TRBD2. Specimen: CD8+ T cells from peripheral blood mononuclear cells, collected in the second trimester of pregnancy. DNA of the CDR3: TGCGCCAGCAGCCAAGATTGGCCCGTAGCGGGGGTATCCTACGAGCAGTACTTC. It translates to CASSQDWPVAGVSYEQYF.